The rows below give T cell receptor beta chains drawn from one sample of a study of cytomegalovirus exposure and HLA in healthy donors. TCRdb's copy holds only in-frame clones and misses some; the assay was immunoSEQ multiplex PCR. The data show fewer than 200,000 clones, approximately 90% seen once. Sequenced material: PBMCs. The receptors originated from a woman aged 25-40 years in good health and CMV-seronegative. The CDR3 runs from the conserved cysteine through the conserved F or W. A D gene is named only where the DNA matches it firmly. Size is omitted from some rows. Given values are once, few, many or a class for expanded clones.

d_call	v_call	clone_size	j_call	cdr3_nt	cdr3_aa
-	TRBV30	-	TRBJ2-7	TGTGCCTGGAAGGCACAGAAATACGGGGTGGGGGAGCAGTACTTC	CAWKAQKYGVGEQYF
-	TRBV10-3	-	TRBJ2-1	TGTGCCATCGGGCAACTAGTCTCACAAAGGGAAAATGAGCAGTTCTTC	CAIGQLVSQRENEQFF
TRBD1	TRBV16	once	TRBJ1-2	TGTGCCAGCAGCCGGACAGGCTTCTATGGCTACACCTTC	CASSRTGFYGYTF
-	TRBV20-1	once	TRBJ1-2	TGCAGTGCTAGAGTCGACAGTGGCTACACCTTC	CSARVDSGYTF
-	TRBV9	once	TRBJ1-5	TGTGCCAGCAGCGGAGATAGCAATCAGCCCCAGCATTTT	CASSGDSNQPQHF
-	TRBV5-5	-	TRBJ1-1	TGTGCCAGCAGCTTGGCAGGTGGACAAAACACTGAAGCTTTCTTT	CASSLAGGQNTEAFF
TRBD2	TRBV7-2	-	TRBJ2-3	TGTGCCAGCATCAAGACTAGCGGGGGGGCGGGAGATACGCAGTATTTT	CASIKTSGGAGDTQYF
-	TRBV7-8	-	TRBJ1-5	TGTGCCAGCAGCTTAGCGCAGATGAATCAGCCCCAGCATTTT	CASSLAQMNQPQHF
-	TRBV2	once	TRBJ2-7	TGTGCCAGCAGTGATCTTGAGGTCATATCCTACGAGCAGTACTTC	CASSDLEVISYEQYF
-	TRBV2	-	TRBJ1-1	TGTGCCAGCAGCGACAGCACTCACACTGAAGCTTTCTTT	CASSDSTHTEAFF
-	TRBV11-2	-	TRBJ1-2	-	CASSSRDFGNGYTF
TRBD1	TRBV10-1	-	TRBJ2-7	TGCGCCAGCAGTGAGTATCAGGGGGCTAACGAGCAGTACTTC	CASSEYQGANEQYF
-	TRBV5-1	few	TRBJ1-1	TGCGCCAGCAGCTTGGGTGGGGGGACTGAAGCTTTCTTT	CASSLGGGTEAFF
TRBD2	TRBV10-3	few	TRBJ2-1	TGTGCCATCAGTGGGACGGGACTAGCGGGGAGACGGACGGGATACAATGAGCAGTTCTTC	CAISGTGLAGRRTGYNEQFF
-	TRBV6-1	-	TRBJ1-6	TGTGCCAGCAGAGGGGGTGATTCACCCCTCCACTTT	CASRGGDSPLHF
-	TRBV7-6	-	TRBJ2-7	TGTGCCAGCAGCTTAAGTGTGGGGGGGCCAACCTACGAGCAGTACTTC	CASSLSVGGPTYEQYF
-	TRBV7-2	-	TRBJ1-2	TGTGCCAGCAGTTCAGGGGCGGGCCTCTATGGCTACACCTTC	CASSSGAGLYGYTF
TRBD1	TRBV27	-	TRBJ1-4	TGTGCCAGCAGTTTAAACTGGGACAGGAAGATGAAACTGTTTTTT	CASSLNWDRKMKLFF
-	TRBV6-1	-	TRBJ1-5	TGTGCCAGCTTCATGAGGGAGGGACAGCCCCAGCATTTT	CASFMREGQPQHF
TRBD2	TRBV6-6	-	TRBJ2-3	TGTGCCAGCAGCCTCTTAGAGCGGGGGGTTGATACGCAGTATTTT	CASSLLERGVDTQYF
TRBD1	TRBV5-6	-	TRBJ2-1	TGTGCCAGCAGTTCCGGGACAGGGGCCTACAATGAGCAGTTCTTC	CASSSGTGAYNEQFF
-	TRBV7-7	-	TRBJ2-7	TGTGCCAGCAGCCGACTCAGGGACGAGCAGTACTTC	CASSRLRDEQYF
TRBD1	TRBV6-1	-	TRBJ2-5	TGTGCCAGCAGTGAACGGGACAGGGATTTTTTGGAAGGGGAGACCCAGTACTTC	CASSERDRDFLEGETQYF
TRBD2	TRBV4-2	once	TRBJ2-7	TGTGCCAGCAGGAAGGGACTAGCGGGGGGCCAGGCCTCCTACGAGCAGTACTTC	CASRKGLAGGQASYEQYF
-	TRBV7-2	-	TRBJ1-2	TGTGCCAGCAGCTTAGCCGGGGTCGTGAGCTACACCTTC	CASSLAGVVSYTF
-	TRBV13	-	TRBJ2-7	TGTGCCAGCAGCTTAAGGAGGGGGCACTACGAGCAGTACTTC	CASSLRRGHYEQYF
-	TRBV7-9	-	TRBJ1-1	TGTGCCAGCAGCTTAAGCACAGGGCCGAACACTGAAGCTTTCTTT	CASSLSTGPNTEAFF
TRBD1	TRBV27	-	TRBJ2-7	TGTGCCAGCGCAGAATGGGGGCAAGACAGGGAGGAGCAGTACTTC	CASAEWGQDREEQYF
-	TRBV9	-	TRBJ2-7	TGTGCCAGCAGCGCCGCTCTGGGGGCTTACGAGCAGTACTTC	CASSAALGAYEQYF
-	TRBV6-6	-	TRBJ2-7	TGTGCCAGCAGTTATCGGCGGGGCCCCTACGAGCAGTACTTC	CASSYRRGPYEQYF
-	TRBV6-5	-	TRBJ2-3	TGTGCCAGCGGGAGTGTAAGCACAGATACGCAGTATTTT	CASGSVSTDTQYF